One sample yielded the 27 T cell receptor beta chains listed below, sequenced in a study of T cells in Graves' hyperthyroidism and ophthalmopathy (dated by TCRdb to the late 2010s). The library was produced with multiplex PCR. The run used an Illumina HiSeq 2000. TCR beta CDR3 regions were amplified from RNA transcripts. For the first round of RT-PCR on the TCR CDR3, the HTBI primer set was used together with the Qiagen OneStep RT-PCR kit. TCRdb handled the public reads itself, with Q25 trimming in fastp and clone calling in MiXCR, and kept productive beta chains. Here each entry gathers all rows of one CDR3 protein and keeps the most common genes and DNA. The sample includes 750,000 to 900,000 distinct CDR3 sequences, with approximately 40% observed a single time. 7.5% to 9.5% of the sample is taken by the ten largest. Material for sequencing was blood. The receptor source for this set is a young man with Graves' hyperthyroidism.

V gene TRBV5-4 combines with J gene TRBJ1-1; D uncertain. CDR1 and CDR2 (germline): SGHNT, YYREEE (reference sequence). V was clipped by 7 bases and J by 1 base, with 11 bases between them. The length of the CDR3 is 13 residues. CDR3 nucleotide sequence: TGTGCCAGCCACGATGACGGGAACACTGAAGCTTTCTTT. Encoded protein: CASHDDGNTEAFF. Full variable domain (rest looked up from reference TRBV5-4 and TRBJ1-1): ETGVTQSPTHLIKTRGQQVTLRCSSQSGHNTVSWYQQALGQGPQFIFQYYREEENGRGNFPPRFSGLQFPNYSSELNVNALELDDSALYLCASHDDGNTEAFFGQGTRLTVV.

This clonotype showed up many times. This chain joins TRBV15 and TRBJ2-5; D perhaps matches TRBD2 (5 bases). The V gene lost 4 bases and the J gene lost 2 bases, with 11 bases spanning the gap. CDR1 and CDR2 from the germline V gene are LNHNV and YYDKDF (reference sequence). The CDR3 runs to 14 residues. CDR3 bases: TGTGCCACCAGCAATTCCCCGGGACAAGAGACCCAGTACTTC. Translated: CATSNSPGQETQYF.

The chain uses TRBV5-1 and TRBJ2-3; D may match TRBD1 or TRBD2 (5 bases each). Germline assignment: CDR1 SGHRS and CDR2 YFSETQ. V lost 0 bases and J 4 bases, leaving 12 bases between the germline ends. This CDR3 has 15 residues. The DNA of the CDR3 is TGCGCCAGCAGCTTGGACTCCCTGGGGGCAGATACGCAGTATTTT. Protein product: CASSLDSLGADTQYF.

The chain links TRBV20-1 to TRBJ2-5; D is possibly TRBD1 or TRBD2 (5 bases each). CDR1 is DFQATT and CDR2 is SNEGSKA in the germline V gene (reference sequence). V dropped 6 bases and J dropped 4 bases, with 15 bases sitting between them. The CDR3 totals 13 residues. CDR3 residues: CSASRQRGETQYF. The CDR3 DNA follows: TGCAGTGCATCCCGACAGAGGGGAGAGACCCAGTACTTC.

This clonotype has a count of ten or more. A junction boundary mismatches the germline segment, possibly from a read error. This chain links TRBV5-1 with TRBJ1-1; D is unclear. The CDR3 has 12 amino acids. CDR1 is SGHRS, CDR2 YFSETQ, per germline. For the CDR3, the DNA is TGTGCCAGCAGCTTAACGGGCACTGAAGCTTTCTTT. Encoded protein: CASSLTGTEAFF.

This clonotype was detected ten times or more. The chain recombines TRBV5-1 with TRBJ1-2; 7 bases align to TRBD1. Germline values: CDR1 SGHRS, CDR2 YFSETQ. The CDR3 covers 13 residues. Germline trimming cut 2 bases from V and 6 bases from J; bases unmatched to any gene: 4. CDR3 residues: CASSFDRVNGYTF. CDR3 sequence (DNA): TGCGCCAGCAGCTTCGACAGGGTCAATGGCTACACCTTC.

As for this clonotype: A much larger clone lies a single base off, so this may be a read error. This sequence joins TRBV6-6 and TRBJ1-2; 8 nucleotides line up with TRBD1. Germline assignment: CDR1 MNHNY and CDR2 SVGAGI (reference sequence). The CDR3 has 14 amino acids. The CDR3 DNA follows: TGTGCCATCAGTGGGACAGGCCTGGGTGGCGGCTACACCTTC. The encoded protein is CAISGTGLGGGYTF.

This chain's CDR3 is CSVELGTGIFPGYTF. The CDR3 nucleotides are TGCAGCGTTGAGTTGGGAACAGGGATTTTTCCTGGCTACACCTTC. The rearrangement links TRBV29-1 to TRBJ1-2; the D gene is possibly TRBD1 (6 bases). Deletions cut 3 bases from V and 7 bases from J, with 21 bases between. There are 15 residues in the CDR3. Germline V CDR1 and CDR2: SQVTM, ANQGSEA.

This chain connects TRBV5-1 to TRBJ1-2; D is perhaps TRBD1 (6 bases). This CDR3 contains 14 residues. CDR1 is SGHRS and CDR2 is YFSETQ in the germline V gene. V was shortened by 2 bases and J by 6 bases, with 14 bases between the two germline ends. The CDR3 DNA follows: TGCGCCAGCAGCTTTACCGGACAGAGTCATGGCTACACCTTC. Its protein is CASSFTGQSHGYTF.

The chain recombines TRBV11-2 with TRBJ1-1, with D unresolved. The germline V gene has CDR1 SGHAT and CDR2 FQNNGV. The CDR3 spans 12 residues. V was trimmed by 10 bases and J by 1 base, leaving 10 bases between them. CDR3: CAIRSQNTEAFF. The DNA of the CDR3 is TGTGCCATCAGGAGCCAGAACACTGAAGCTTTCTTT.

Regarding this clonotype: A clone one base away is much larger, so this may be a read error. The chain combines TRBV11-2 with TRBJ2-7, with 8 bases lining up with TRBD2. The CDR3 runs 15 residues. CDR1 is SGHAT and CDR2 is FQNNGV in the germline V gene. J lost 5 bases, V lost 4 bases, and 10 bases had no gene match. The chain's CDR3 is CASSWFSGASHEQYF. The CDR3 DNA sequence: TGTGCCAGCAGCTGGTTTAGCGGGGCCTCTCACGAGCAGTACTTC.

To note about this clonotype: Since a much larger clone is just one base distant, this may be a read error. This chain connects TRBV15 to TRBJ1-4; no clear D. The CDR3 runs 13 residues. Germline V lookup: CDR1 LNHNV, CDR2 YYDKDF (reference sequence). In DNA, the CDR3 is TGTGCCACCAGCAGTATCCCTAGTAAAATTTTGCTTTTT. Protein sequence: CATSSIPSKILLF.

This clonotype was recorded many times. The J gene is TRBJ2-7, the V gene TRBV7-9, with D hard to call. This CDR3 spans 15 amino acids. Germline-derived CDR1 and CDR2 are SEHNR and FQNEAQ (reference sequence). Between the trimmed V and J ends, which lost 2 bases and 5 bases, there was a span of 16 bases. CDR3: CASSLIPAVTDEQYF. CDR3 nucleotide sequence: TGTGCCAGCAGCTTAATCCCGGCCGTTACGGACGAGCAGTACTTC.

There are many counts of this clonotype. The junction differs from germline at one of its ends, possibly a read error. This sequence joins TRBV5-1 and TRBJ2-7; the D gene is possibly TRBD2 (6 bases). The V gene's germline CDR1 is SGHRS and CDR2 YFSETQ. The CDR3 is made up of 13 amino acids. CDR3 DNA sequence: TGTGCCAGCAGTTTCGGGGGACTGTACGAGCAGTACTTC. Amino acids: CASSFGGLYEQYF. Full variable domain (remainder filled in from reference TRBV5-1 and TRBJ2-7): KAGVTQTPRYLIKTRGQQVTLSCSPISGHRSVSWYQQTPGQGLQFLFEYFSETQRNKGNFPGRFSGRQFSNSRSEMNVSTLELGDSALYLCASSFGGLYEQYFGPGTRLTVT.

Many counts were recorded for this clonotype. The chain carries TRBV29-1 and TRBJ2-5; the D is unclear. Trimming stripped 7 bases from V and 1 base from J, with 10 bases between. CDR3 length equals 12 residues. Germline CDR1 reads SQVTM; CDR2 reads ANQGSEA. As DNA, the CDR3 is TGCAGCGCCTCCCTCCCCCAAGAGACCCAGTACTTC. It is translated as CSASLPQETQYF.

There are a few counts of this clonotype. The J gene is TRBJ2-7, the V gene TRBV6-5, with D possibly matching TRBD2 (6 bases). The germline V and J ends were trimmed by 6 bases and 7 bases, with 22 bases remaining between them. The CDR3 has 15 residues. The germline CDR1 and CDR2 sequences are MNHEY and SVGAGI. CDR3 DNA sequence: TGTGCCAGCAGCTCGGTGGAGGGTTGGCTTGTGGAGCAGTACTTC. It is translated as CASSSVEGWLVEQYF.

This clonotype was found many times. The chain is built from TRBV25-1 and TRBJ2-7; 7 bases align to TRBD1. Trimming at V came to 3 bases and at J to 3 bases, leaving 14 bases not matched to a gene. Germline CDR1 reads MGHDK; CDR2 reads SYGVNS. The CDR3 contains 17 residues. The DNA of the CDR3 is TGTGCCAGCAGTGACTCCCGGGACAGCAACTCCCACTACGAGCAGTACTTC. It encodes CASSDSRDSNSHYEQYF.

The chain has TRBV5-1 and TRBJ1-2; tentative D call: TRBD1 (6 bases). Germline CDR1 reads SGHRS; CDR2 reads YFSETQ. Trimming stripped 6 bases from V and 6 bases from J, with 27 bases between. This CDR3 is 17 amino acids long. The CDR3 coding sequence is TGCGCCAGCAAAATGGGGCCGGGGGCCGACCGACGGGATGGCTACACCTTC. Amino acid sequence: CASKMGPGADRRDGYTF.

As to this clonotype: This may be a read error: a much more frequent sequence differs by one nucleotide. The chain joins TRBV12-3 or TRBV12-4 to TRBJ1-3; no clear D. This CDR3 comprises 12 residues. This CDR3 reads CASSQGRDTIYF. The CDR3 bases are TGCGCCAGCAGCCAAGGCCGGGACACCATATATTTT.

This clonotype was observed a few times. The chain carries TRBV2 and TRBJ2-5; 7 bases agree with TRBD1. V lost 3 bases and J lost 0; bases outside the gene matches: 13. The CDR3 contains 18 residues. In germline, CDR1 is SNHLY, CDR2 FYNNEI. The CDR3 bases are TGTGCCAGCAGTGACGGAACAGGGGACCCTTGGTACCAAGAGACCCAGTACTTC. It specifies CASSDGTGDPWYQETQYF.

This clonotype was found many times. V and J are TRBV2 and TRBJ2-2; D ambiguous. Germline CDR1 and CDR2: SNHLY and FYNNEI. The CDR3 totals 13 residues. Trimming cost V 3 bases and J 8 bases, with 10 bases left between them. The CDR3 sequence is CASSDRRAGELFF. The CDR3 nucleotides are TGTGCCAGCAGTGACCGACGCGCTGGGGAGCTGTTTTTT.

This clonotype was seen a few times. CDR3 residues: CASSRPDGGTEAFF. In DNA form, the CDR3 reads TGTGCCAGCAGCAGACCGGACGGAGGGACTGAAGCTTTCTTT. This chain uses TRBV7-2 with TRBJ1-1; no definite D call. In germline, CDR1 is SGHTA, CDR2 FQGNSA. This CDR3 spans 14 amino acids. V was trimmed by 5 bases and J by 5 bases, leaving 15 bases between them. The complete variable domain, with remaining parts taken from reference TRBV7-2 and TRBJ1-1, reads GAGVSQSPSNKVTEKGKDVELRCDPISGHTALYWYRQSLGQGLEFLIYFQGNSAPDKSGLPSDRFSAERTGGSVSTLTIQRTQQEDSAVYLCASSRPDGGTEAFFGQGTRLTVV.

The sample holds many counts of this clonotype. This chain uses TRBV12-3 or TRBV12-4 with TRBJ1-1; no definite D call. This CDR3 is built from 12 residues. The V end was cut by 5 bases, the J end by 3 bases, with 7 bases between. CDR3 DNA sequence: TGTGCCAGCAGTCCGGACGACACTGAAGCTTTCTTT. It encodes CASSPDDTEAFF.

Only a few counts were recorded for this clonotype. V usage is TRBV6-6 and J usage is TRBJ1-4; 7 bases map to TRBD1. This CDR3 region has 17 residues. J lost 0 bases, V lost 5 bases, and 9 bases had no gene match. CDR1 MNHNY and CDR2 SVGAGI come from the germline V gene (reference sequence). CDR3 loop: CASSQGERLPTNEKLFF. Here the CDR3 DNA reads TGTGCCAGCAGTCAGGGGGAACGGCTTCCAACTAATGAAAAACTGTTTTTT.

The chain joins TRBV12-3 or TRBV12-4 to TRBJ2-6; D uncertain. The CDR3 is 14 residues long. V lost 2 bases, J lost 4 bases, and 6 bases lay in between. The CDR3 region is CASSLPTGANVLTF. CDR3 DNA sequence: TGTGCCAGCAGTTTACCCACCGGGGCCAACGTCCTGACTTTC.

This chain joins TRBV25-1 and TRBJ1-2, with D hard to call. Germline V CDR1 and CDR2: MGHDK, SYGVNS. CDR3 length: 12 amino acids. V lost 8 bases and J lost 6, with 13 bases in between. For the CDR3, the DNA is TGTGCCAGCTTGGACGAAAAGGATGGCTACACCTTC. This gives the protein CASLDEKDGYTF.

This clonotype was observed a few times. V and J are TRBV14 and TRBJ2-7, with D perhaps matching TRBD2 (6 bases). The CDR3 consists of 13 residues. Germline V lookup: CDR1 SGHDN, CDR2 FVKESK. Trimming shortened V by 2 bases and J by 7 bases, and 12 bases separated the two germline ends. CDR3 in amino acids: CASSQSEAGEQYF. CDR3 bases: TGTGCCAGCAGCCAAAGTGAAGCGGGTGAGCAGTACTTC.